The 22 T cell receptor beta chains below were found in one sample sequenced in a study of CD8+ T cells in alopecia areata. Peripheral blood and lesional scalp punch biopsies came from alopecia areata patients. RNA extraction was followed by reverse transcription into cDNA, which acted as the sequencing template. Sequencing was performed with immunoSEQ multiplex PCR; in TCRdb, only in-frame clones are kept and a portion is missing. This table has about 13,000 clones, about 60% appearing once. The sample here was skin, taken at week 0. These receptors all come from a human donor with alopecia areata.

The chain carries TRBV28 and TRBJ2-3, with D unresolved. V was pared by 5 bases and J by 1 base, with 19 bases between. The CDR3 sequence is 17 residues long. CDR1 and CDR2 (germline): MDHEN, SYDVKM. The CDR3 is CASSTRLSSLRTDTQYF. The CDR3 coding sequence is TGTGCCAGCAGTACCAGACTGTCCTCCTTGCGCACAGATACGCAGTATTTT.

This chain connects TRBV25-1 to TRBJ2-1; D may be TRBD2 (7 bases). Trimming pared 4 bases from V and 7 bases from J, leaving 14 bases between. The V gene's germline CDR1 is MGHDK and CDR2 SYGVNS. The CDR3 consists of 14 residues. In nucleotides, the CDR3 is TGTGCCAGCAGTGGGGCCGGGGGGCAGAATGAGCAGTTCTTC. This translates into CASSGAGGQNEQFF.

CDR3 in amino acids: CASLRDRGSYGYTF. In DNA form, the CDR3 reads TGTGCCAGCCTCCGGGACAGGGGTTCCTATGGCTACACCTTC. The gene calls are TRBV5-4 and TRBJ1-2, with 10 bases fitting TRBD1. Looked up from germline, CDR1 is SGHNT and CDR2 is YYREEE (reference sequence). V gave up 7 bases and J gave up 4 bases; unmatched junction bases: 7. This CDR3 comprises 14 residues. Drawing the rest from reference TRBV5-4 and TRBJ1-2, the complete variable domain is ETGVTQSPTHLIKTRGQQVTLRCSSQSGHNTVSWYQQALGQGPQFIFQYYREEENGRGNFPPRFSGLQFPNYSSELNVNALELDDSALYLCASLRDRGSYGYTFGSGTRLTVV.

On this clone itself: Sequence at one end of the junction differs from germline and may be a read error. CDR3 sequence reads: CASSPLPPGRGQVTQYF. CDR3 DNA: TGTGCCAGCTCACCACTCCCACCAGGGAGGGGGCAAGTGACCCAGTACTTC. The rearrangement links TRBV18 to TRBJ2-5; either TRBD1 or TRBD2 may supply D (7 bases each). The CDR3 extends over 17 amino acids. Per germline, CDR1 KGHSH and CDR2 LQKENI.

The rearrangement links TRBV4-1 to TRBJ1-6; maybe TRBD1 (5 bases). V lost 0 bases to trimming and J lost 5 bases, with 20 bases between them. The germline CDR1 and CDR2 sequences are MGHRA and YSYEKL. The CDR3 spans 19 residues. CDR3 sequence: CASSQDTRAGIRNNSPLHF. The CDR3 DNA reads TGCGCCAGCAGCCAAGATACTAGGGCAGGGATCAGGAATAATTCACCCCTCCACTTT.

V gene TRBV28 combines with J gene TRBJ1-2; TRBD1 matches 7 bases. Trimming cost V 3 bases and J 4 bases; bases outside gene matches: 5. CDR1 is MDHEN and CDR2 is SYDVKM in the germline V gene. The CDR3 totals 14 residues. CDR3 DNA: TGTGCCAGCAGTTTCGACAGGGCGGGCTATGGCTACACCTTC. Encoded protein: CASSFDRAGYGYTF.

The CDR3 loop is CASSIDGGGQGLTEAFF. CDR3 in DNA: TGTGCCAGTAGTATAGATGGAGGGGGACAGGGGCTCACTGAAGCTTTCTTT. The rearrangement joins TRBV19 to TRBJ1-1, with 10 bases fitting TRBD1. The V gene end was trimmed by 0 bases and the J gene end by 4 bases; junction bases not matched to a gene: 8. CDR3 length: 17 amino acids. Germline CDR1 is LNHDA and CDR2 is SQIVND (reference sequence).

This clone was recorded once. J is TRBJ1-1 and V is TRBV19, with a tentative D call TRBD1 (6 bases). Germline-derived CDR1 and CDR2 are LNHDA and SQIVND (reference sequence). The CDR3 length is 13 residues. Deletions cut 3 bases from V and 5 bases from J, with 10 bases between. CDR3 bases: TGTGCCAGTAGTATCGGGGGCGGTACTGAAGCTTTCTTT. Protein product: CASSIGGGTEAFF.

There are a few counts of this clone. The chain has TRBV6-6 and TRBJ1-2, with TRBD1 matching over 7 bases. CDR3 length equals 15 residues. The ends lost 6 bases at V and 3 bases at J; junction bases unmatched: 10. The germline CDR1 and CDR2 sequences are MNHNY and SVGAGI (reference sequence). Here the CDR3 reads CASSPWDRPYYGYTF. The DNA of the CDR3 is TGTGCCAGCAGCCCCTGGGACAGACCCTACTATGGCTACACCTTC.

CDR3 residues: CASSYEGEDQPQHF. The CDR3 bases are TGTGCCAGCAGTTACGAAGGGGAGGATCAGCCCCAGCATTTT. This sequence joins TRBV6-5 and TRBJ1-5; D might be TRBD1 (5 bases). V shed 2 bases and J shed 5 bases, with 10 bases lying between them. CDR1 and CDR2 (germline): MNHEY, SVGAGI. The CDR3 spans 14 residues.

The rearrangement links TRBV27 to TRBJ1-4; 7 bases fit TRBD1. Trimming cost V 5 bases and J 4 bases; bases outside gene matches: 10. This CDR3 contains 16 residues. The germline V gene encodes CDR1 MNHEY and CDR2 SMNVEV (reference sequence). CDR3 coding DNA: TGTGCCAGCAGTGCCTCTCACTGGGACAGTAATGAAAAACTGTTTTTT. Translated, it gives CASSASHWDSNEKLFF. The full variable domain, completed using reference TRBV27 and TRBJ1-4, is EAQVTQNPRYLITVTGKKLTVTCSQNMNHEYMSWYRQDPGLGLRQIYYSMNVEVTDKGDVPEGYKVSRKEKRNFPLILESPSPNQTSLYFCASSASHWDSNEKLFFGSGTQLSVL.

A few counts support this clone. One end of the junction varies from germline; a read error may be responsible. This sample includes further DNA sequences coding for the same CDR3. The chain links TRBV28 to TRBJ2-7, with unresolved D. This CDR3 spans 16 amino acids. The germline gives CDR1 MDHEN, CDR2 SYDVKM. CDR3 sequence: CASSLTTTFDTVGQYF. As DNA, the CDR3 is TGCGCCAGCAGTCTCACAACTACCTTTGACACCGTCGGGCAGTACTTC. The full variable domain, its missing parts supplied by reference TRBV28 and TRBJ2-7, is DVKVTQSSRYLVKRTGEKVFLECVQDMDHENMFWYRQDPGLGLRLIYFSYDVKMKEKGDIPEGYSVSREKKERFSLILESASTNQTSMYLCASSLTTTFDTVGQYFGPGTRLTVT.

J is TRBJ1-1 and V is TRBV7-9; weak D call: TRBD1 (5 bases). With 5 bases removed from V and 4 bases from J, the gap between germline ends came to 20 bases. There are 16 residues in the CDR3. Germline assignment: CDR1 SEHNR and CDR2 FQNEAQ (reference sequence). The CDR3: CASSPSGVAVSTEAFF. The CDR3 DNA reads TGTGCCAGCAGCCCGTCGGGGGTCGCGGTGAGCACTGAAGCTTTCTTT.

The rearrangement uses TRBV6-1 and TRBJ1-1, with 7 bases lining up with TRBD1. Germline-derived CDR1 and CDR2 are MNHNS and SASEGT. The CDR3 has 13 residues. With V trimmed by 4 bases and J by 4 bases, 3 bases remained unmatched. CDR3 sequence (DNA): TGTGCCAGCAGTGGGACAGGTACCACTGAAGCTTTCTTT. Encoded protein: CASSGTGTTEAFF.

V usage is TRBV5-1 and J usage is TRBJ1-1; D gene unclear. V was cut by 4 bases and J by 0 bases, with 16 bases left in between. The CDR3 consists of 16 residues. Germline CDR1 is SGHRS and CDR2 is YFSETQ. CDR3 sequence (DNA): TGCGCCAGCAGCCCCCTTTCGGCTGGAGTGAACACTGAAGCTTTCTTT. Translating it yields CASSPLSAGVNTEAFF.

V usage is TRBV5-1 and J usage is TRBJ2-5, with D perhaps assigned TRBD1 or TRBD2 (6 bases each). This CDR3 region has 15 residues. The ends were cut back, 5 bases at V and 4 bases at J, with 18 bases in the middle. The germline gives CDR1 SGHRS, CDR2 YFSETQ. This CDR3 is CASRRLGGLLETQYF. In DNA form, the CDR3 reads TGCGCCAGCAGGCGCCTAGGGGGGCTTTTAGAGACCCAGTACTTC.

This chain joins TRBV5-5 and TRBJ2-6, with D unresolved. The CDR3 consists of 16 residues. V was pared by 5 bases and J by 2 bases, with 14 bases between. Germline loops: CDR1 SGHKS, CDR2 YYEKEE (reference sequence). The DNA for the CDR3 is TGTGCCAGCAGTCCACCCCATAGAGCTGGGGCCAACGTCCTGACTTTC. It codes for CASSPPHRAGANVLTF. Complete variable domain (other parts from reference TRBV5-5 and TRBJ2-6): DAGVTQSPTHLIKTRGQQVTLRCSPISGHKSVSWYQQVLGQGPQFIFQYYEKEERGRGNFPDRFSARQFPNYSSELNVNALLLGDSALYLCASSPPHRAGANVLTFGAGSRLTVL.

J is TRBJ2-2 and V is TRBV6-4; perhaps TRBD2 as D (5 bases). V was shortened by 4 bases and J by 6 bases, with 12 bases between the two germline ends. The length of the CDR3 is 14 residues. Germline V gene sequence: CDR1 MRHNA, CDR2 SNTAGT. This CDR3 is CASSGESHAGELFF. The CDR3 DNA reads as TGTGCCAGCAGTGGGGAGTCTCACGCCGGGGAGCTGTTTTTT.

The chain combines TRBV4-1 with TRBJ2-7; D unclear. The CDR3 runs to 15 residues. Trimming shortened V by 0 bases and J by 0 bases, and 9 bases separated the two germline ends. Per the germline V gene, CDR1 is MGHRA and CDR2 is YSYEKL. The CDR3 loop is CASSQDPAVSYEQYF. The CDR3 DNA reads as TGCGCCAGCAGCCAAGACCCCGCAGTCTCCTACGAGCAGTACTTC.

A word on this clone: An end of the junction differs from the germline gene, which may be a read error. The chain combines TRBV18 with TRBJ1-2, with D possibly being TRBD1 (6 bases). Germline values: CDR1 KGHSH, CDR2 LQKENI. The CDR3 covers 13 residues. The DNA for the CDR3 is TGTGCCAACTCACCCCAGGGGAAAGATGGCTACACCTTC. Its protein is CANSPQGKDGYTF.

The chain employs TRBV4-1 and TRBJ2-2; 15 bases are shared with TRBD2. V dropped 3 bases and J dropped 5; count of bases not matched to a gene: 19. The CDR3 is 22 amino acids. CDR1 and CDR2 (germline): MGHRA, YSYEKL. The CDR3 DNA reads as TGCGCCAGCAGCCATTTCTTCCCCGGCCCGGGACTAGCGGGGGGCGCTACCGGGGAGCTGTTTTTT. Translated, it gives CASSHFFPGPGLAGGATGELFF.

The V and J genes are TRBV2 and TRBJ1-6; D might be TRBD1 (5 bases). This CDR3 comprises 15 residues. Trimming shortened V by 1 base and J by 7 bases, and 11 bases separated the two germline ends. Germline V lookup: CDR1 SNHLY, CDR2 FYNNEI. The CDR3 nucleotides read TGTGCCAGCAGTGAAGAAAGGGGTGTAAATTCACCCCTCCACTTT. Translating it yields CASSEERGVNSPLHF.